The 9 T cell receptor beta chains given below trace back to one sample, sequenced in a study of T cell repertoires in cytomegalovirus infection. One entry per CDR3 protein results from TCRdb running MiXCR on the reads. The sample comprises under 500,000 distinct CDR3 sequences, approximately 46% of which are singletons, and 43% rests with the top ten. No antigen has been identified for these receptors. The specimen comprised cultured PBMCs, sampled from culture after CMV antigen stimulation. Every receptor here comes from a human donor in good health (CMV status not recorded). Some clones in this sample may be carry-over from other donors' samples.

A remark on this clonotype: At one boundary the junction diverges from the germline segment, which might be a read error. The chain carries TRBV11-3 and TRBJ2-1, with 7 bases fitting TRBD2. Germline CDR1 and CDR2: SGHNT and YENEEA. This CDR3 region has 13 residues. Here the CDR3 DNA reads TGTGCCACCAGCTTAGGTGCAAGACTAGCGCAGTTCTTC. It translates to CATSLGARLAQFF.

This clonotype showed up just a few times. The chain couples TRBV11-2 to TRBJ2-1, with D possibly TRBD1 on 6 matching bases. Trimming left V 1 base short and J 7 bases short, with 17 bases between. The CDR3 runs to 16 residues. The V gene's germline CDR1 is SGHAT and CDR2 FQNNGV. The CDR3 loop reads CASSLAWIQGSNEQFF. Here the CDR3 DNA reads TGTGCCAGCAGCTTAGCGTGGATTCAGGGGTCAAATGAGCAGTTCTTC.

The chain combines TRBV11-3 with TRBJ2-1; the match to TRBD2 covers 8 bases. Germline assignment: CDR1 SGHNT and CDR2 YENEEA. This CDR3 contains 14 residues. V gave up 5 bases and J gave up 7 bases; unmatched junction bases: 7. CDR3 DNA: TGTGCCAGCAGCACCCCGGGACTAGGGAATGAGCAGTTCTTC. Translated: CASSTPGLGNEQFF.

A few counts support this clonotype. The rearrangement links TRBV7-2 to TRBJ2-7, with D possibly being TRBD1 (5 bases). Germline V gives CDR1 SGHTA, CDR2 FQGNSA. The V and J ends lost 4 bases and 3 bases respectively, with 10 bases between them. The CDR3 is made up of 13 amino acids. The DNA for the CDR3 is TGTGCCAGCAGCTACCCAGGGTTCTACGAGCAGTACTTC. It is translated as CASSYPGFYEQYF.

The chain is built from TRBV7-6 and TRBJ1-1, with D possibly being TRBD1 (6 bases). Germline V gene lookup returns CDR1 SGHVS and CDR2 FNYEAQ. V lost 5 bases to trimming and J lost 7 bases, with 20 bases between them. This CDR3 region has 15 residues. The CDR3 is CASSPAVAGVVEAFF. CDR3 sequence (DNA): TGTGCCAGCAGCCCCGCCGTGGCAGGGGTGGTTGAAGCTTTCTTT.

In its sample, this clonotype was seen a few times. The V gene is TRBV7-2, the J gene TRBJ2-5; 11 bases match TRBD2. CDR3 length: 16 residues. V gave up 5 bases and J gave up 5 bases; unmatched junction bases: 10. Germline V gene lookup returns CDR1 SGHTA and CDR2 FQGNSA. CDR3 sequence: CASSPLAGGMDETQYF. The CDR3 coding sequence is TGTGCCAGCAGCCCCTTAGCGGGAGGGATGGACGAGACCCAGTACTTC.

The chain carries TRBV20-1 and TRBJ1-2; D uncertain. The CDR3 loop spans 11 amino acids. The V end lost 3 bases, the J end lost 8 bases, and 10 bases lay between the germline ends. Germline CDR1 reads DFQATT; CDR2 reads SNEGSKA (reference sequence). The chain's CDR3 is CSASYRTGYTF. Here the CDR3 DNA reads TGCAGTGCTAGTTATAGGACCGGCTACACCTTC.

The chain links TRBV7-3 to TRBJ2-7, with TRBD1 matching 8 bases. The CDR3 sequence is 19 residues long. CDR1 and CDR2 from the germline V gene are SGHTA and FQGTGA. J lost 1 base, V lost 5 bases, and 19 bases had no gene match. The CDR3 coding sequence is TGTGCCAGCAGCCCGCACAGGGGGACCCTAATTGAGAGATCCTACGAGCAGTACTTC. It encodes CASSPHRGTLIERSYEQYF. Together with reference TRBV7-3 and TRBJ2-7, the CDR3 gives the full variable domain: GAGVSQTPSNKVTEKGKYVELRCDPISGHTALYWYRQSLGQGPEFLIYFQGTGAADDSGLPNDRFFAVRPEGSVSTLKIQRTERGDSAVYLCASSPHRGTLIERSYEQYFGPGTRLTVT.

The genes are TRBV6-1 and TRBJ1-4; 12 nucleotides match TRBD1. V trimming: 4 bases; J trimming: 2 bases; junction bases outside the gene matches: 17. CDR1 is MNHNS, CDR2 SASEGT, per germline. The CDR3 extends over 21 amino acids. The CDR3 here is CASSAYVPGQGALKTNEKLFF. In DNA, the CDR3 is TGTGCCAGCAGTGCGTATGTTCCGGGACAGGGGGCTCTGAAGACTAATGAAAAACTGTTTTTT.